This TCR beta chain was retrieved from a study of T cells after yellow fever vaccination. As for the study in general: In the case of low-cell-number fractions, SMART-Seq v4 Ultra Low Input was used for preparation.

About this clonotype itself: What it binds is not known.

UMIs were added to TCR cDNA along with a universal primer site when it was made by 5'RACE template switching. MiXCR, applied by TCRdb to the 5' RACE reads, yields one record per CDR3 protein. The table lists 550,000 or so distinct CDR3 sequences, 19% of them singletons. Study-wide results and caveats: The appearance of a small share of clonotypes in both CD4 and CD8 compartments was observed. Among primary-vaccination clones, most reappeared after the booster, at approximately 97% for CD4 and approximately 88% for CD8.

CDR3 length: 13 residues. V lost 0 bases and J lost 5, with 7 bases in between. Germline CDR1 MNHNY, CDR2 SVGAGI (reference sequence). The specimen was PBMCs, collected 15 days after the yellow fever booster vaccination. This clonotype originated in a man aged 30-40 years who received the YFV17D yellow fever vaccine. The chain joins TRBV6-6 to TRBJ2-5; D may be TRBD1 or TRBD2 (5 bases each). As DNA, the CDR3 is TGTGCCAGCAGTTACTCGGGGGTTGAGACCCAGTACTTC. This sequence encodes CASSYSGVETQYF.